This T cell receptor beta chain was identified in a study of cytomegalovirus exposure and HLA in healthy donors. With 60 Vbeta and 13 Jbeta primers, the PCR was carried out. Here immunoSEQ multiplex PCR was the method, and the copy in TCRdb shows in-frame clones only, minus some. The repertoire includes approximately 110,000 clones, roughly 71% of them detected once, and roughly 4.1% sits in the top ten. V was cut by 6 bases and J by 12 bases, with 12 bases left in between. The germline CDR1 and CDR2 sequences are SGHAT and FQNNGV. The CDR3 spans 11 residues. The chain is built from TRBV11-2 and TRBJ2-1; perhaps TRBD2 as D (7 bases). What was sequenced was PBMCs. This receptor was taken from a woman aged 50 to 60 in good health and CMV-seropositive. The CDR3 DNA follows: TGTGCCAGCAGGGGGGGGGCAGGGCAGTTCTTC. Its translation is CASRGGAGQFF.